The text below deals with one T cell receptor beta chain. These data belong to a study of sequential checkpoint blockade in melanoma. Clones were read by immunoSEQ multiplex PCR, and TCRdb kept only the in-frame ones, dropping some. This table has about 20,000 clones, roughly 82% appearing once. The CDR3 is 15 amino acids. V dropped 1 base and J dropped 6 bases, with 16 bases sitting between them. Indicated treatment: randomized to nivolumab then ipilimumab (arm A) or the reverse (arm B). Patients had received no earlier DNA-damaging chemotherapy. The specimen was CD8+ T cells sorted from blood (inferred from file names), collected from a patient given nivolumab and ipilimumab in sequence. This clonotype was obtained from a human donor with melanoma. V and J are TRBV23-1 and TRBJ2-7; the D gene is possibly TRBD1 (6 bases). TRBV23-1 is filed as an ORF, its function uncertain. CDR3 nucleotide sequence: TGCGCCAGCAGTCAATGGGCAGGGGTCTTCTGCGAGCAGTACTTC. This gives the protein CASSQWAGVFCEQYF.